Each of the 13 T cell receptor beta chains below was sequenced from the same sample in a study of T-cell reconstitution after alpha-beta-depleted transplantation in children. A TCRbeta library incorporating unique molecular identifiers was prepared. A single record per CDR3 protein comes from TCRdb applying MiXCR to the PCR reads. The table includes roughly 500,000 distinct CDR3 sequences, around 19% detected once. The sequenced sample was PBMCs from the stem cell graft donor, obtained from the stem cell graft. Source of these receptors: a human donor who donated a stem cell graft to a child with acute lymphoblastic leukemia.

V and J are TRBV27 and TRBJ2-1; 9 bases line up with TRBD2. In germline, CDR1 is MNHEY, CDR2 SMNVEV (reference sequence). J gave up 5 bases and V 5 bases, and 7 bases lay outside the gene matches. The CDR3 covers 15 residues. CDR3: CASSPGVAGDNEQFF. CDR3 nucleotides: TGTGCCAGCAGTCCCGGAGTAGCGGGAGACAATGAGCAGTTCTTC.

This clonotype was counted a few times. The rearrangement uses TRBV10-3 and TRBJ1-5; no definite D call. The germline CDR1 and CDR2 sequences are ENHRY and SYGVKD. The CDR3 spans 16 residues. V lost 3 bases and J 2 bases, leaving 14 bases between the germline ends. The CDR3 loop is CAISDLVGSGNQPQHF. As DNA, the CDR3 is TGTGCCATCAGTGATCTCGTAGGGAGTGGCAATCAGCCCCAGCATTTT.

There are a few counts of this clonotype. The chain joins TRBV25-1 to TRBJ2-7; D gene ambiguous. CDR3 size: 11 residues. V was clipped by 4 bases and J by 3 bases, with 4 bases between them. From germline, CDR1 is MGHDK and CDR2 SYGVNS. The CDR3 bases are TGTGCCAGCAGTGGACACTACGAGCAGTACTTC. As protein: CASSGHYEQYF.

This clonotype was detected a few times. The V gene is TRBV28, the J gene TRBJ2-7; D uncertain. This CDR3 has 13 residues. CDR1 is MDHEN, CDR2 SYDVKM, per germline. V was pared by 6 bases and J by 2 bases, with 11 bases between. CDR3: CASRRRHTYEQYF. Written as DNA, the CDR3 is TGTGCCAGCAGACGGCGACATACCTACGAGCAGTACTTC.

The V and J genes are TRBV27 and TRBJ2-2, with D maybe TRBD1 (6 bases). The V end lost 8 bases, the J end lost 2 bases, and 15 bases lay between the germline ends. CDR3 length equals 15 residues. The V gene's germline CDR1 is MNHEY and CDR2 SMNVEV (reference sequence). The CDR3 protein is CASHQGPYNTGELFF. Here the CDR3 DNA reads TGTGCCAGCCACCAGGGGCCGTATAACACCGGGGAGCTGTTTTTT.

This clonotype has more than one count but fewer than ten. The rearrangement joins TRBV12-3 or TRBV12-4 to TRBJ2-2; D possibly uses TRBD1 or TRBD2 (5 bases each). The CDR3 runs 16 residues. V dropped 3 bases and J dropped 4 bases, with 15 bases sitting between them. This CDR3 reads CASSLRGEGGTGELFF. The CDR3 bases are TGTGCCAGCAGTTTGAGGGGAGAGGGTGGCACCGGGGAGCTGTTTTTT.

This clonotype occurred many times. This chain links TRBV29-1 with TRBJ2-7; 9 positions match TRBD1. Per germline, CDR1 SQVTM and CDR2 ANQGSEA. J gave up 5 bases and V 6 bases, and 5 bases lay outside the gene matches. The CDR3 has 12 residues. The CDR3 spells CSVTGTGNEQYF. The CDR3 DNA reads TGCAGCGTGACCGGGACAGGGAACGAGCAGTACTTC.

V gene TRBV9 combines with J gene TRBJ2-1, with 7 bases matching TRBD2. This CDR3 region has 15 residues. Germline V CDR1 and CDR2: SGDLS, YYNGEE. Losses at the gene ends were 0 bases for V and 5 bases for J; bases not matched to a gene: 5. CDR3: CASSVAASGNNEQFF. In DNA, the CDR3 is TGTGCCAGCAGCGTAGCGGCTAGCGGAAACAATGAGCAGTTCTTC.

The gene calls are TRBV5-1 and TRBJ2-5; 8 nucleotides align to TRBD1. This CDR3 is built from 14 residues. The V gene's germline CDR1 is SGHRS and CDR2 YFSETQ. J gave up 7 bases and V 4 bases, and 9 bases lay outside the gene matches. Written as DNA, the CDR3 is TGCGCCAGCAGCCCCGGACAGGGAACCGGGACCCAGTACTTC. Amino acid sequence: CASSPGQGTGTQYF.

There are a few counts of this clonotype. The rearrangement links TRBV4-1 to TRBJ2-2; 9 nucleotides line up with TRBD1. Trimming removed 7 bases from V and 4 bases from J; junction bases left unmatched: 10. Germline V gene sequence: CDR1 MGHRA, CDR2 YSYEKL. This CDR3 has 16 amino acids. Written as DNA, the CDR3 is TGCGCCAGCACCAGCCCGGGACAGGGACGCACCGGGGAGCTGTTTTTT. Encoded protein: CASTSPGQGRTGELFF.

This clonotype was seen only a few times. The rearrangement uses TRBV12-3 or TRBV12-4 and TRBJ2-7, with TRBD2 as a possible D gene (5 bases). Between the trimmed V and J ends, which lost 7 bases and 2 bases, there was a span of 21 bases. This CDR3 is 16 amino acids long. The chain's CDR3 is CASTLDSLRETYEQYF. Written as DNA, the CDR3 is TGTGCCAGCACCCTAGATTCCCTTAGGGAGACCTACGAGCAGTACTTC.

The CDR3 DNA sequence: TGTGCCAGCAGTTTTATGACTAGCGGGACGGCCTACGAGCAGTACTTC. As protein: CASSFMTSGTAYEQYF. V gene TRBV11-2 combines with J gene TRBJ2-7; 11 bases are shared with TRBD2. The CDR3 has 16 amino acids. Losses at the gene ends were 6 bases for V and 2 bases for J; bases not matched to a gene: 9. Germline values: CDR1 SGHAT, CDR2 FQNNGV.

The chain joins TRBV29-1 to TRBJ2-3, with 7 bases aligning to TRBD1. Losses at the gene ends were 6 bases for V and 5 bases for J; bases not matched to a gene: 2. The CDR3 covers 11 residues. Germline loops: CDR1 SQVTM, CDR2 ANQGSEA. In nucleotides, the CDR3 is TGCAGCGTACAGGGGCTAGATACGCAGTATTTT. It encodes CSVQGLDTQYF.